This TCR beta chain was retrieved from a study of T cell responses to AZD1222 COVID-19 vaccine (dated by TCRdb to 2020 to 2022). Background for the entire study: Because spike-specific TCR depth and breadth did not differ between the two schedules, AZD1222 recipients who got a second dose at roughly 4 weeks were pooled with those who got a second dose at roughly 12 weeks. Enrollment into the trials was organized by age into subgroups of 18-55, 56-69 and 70-plus years, and those subgroups contained roughly 140, 27 and 60 TCR-sequenced participants, respectively. A total of approximately 240 trial participants underwent TCR sequencing, of whom 200 to 220 received two doses of AZD1222 and 26 received two doses of the MenACWY control vaccine.

The CDR3 regions of human TCRbeta chains were analyzed by immunosequencing. The paper's data handling went like this. TCRs in the repertoires were matched against a reference library of SARS-CoV-2-specific TCRs that had been generated with the MIRA antigen-specificity platform. Breadth was defined as the fraction of unique TCRs that were SARS-CoV-2-associated. Depth was defined as the fraction of total T cells that were SARS-CoV-2-associated. Using the MIRA data, each spike-specific TCR was assigned both to the spike region to which the TCR was reactive and to a CD4 or CD8 class. Log10-transformed breadth and depth values were compared by one-way ANOVA with Sidak's multiple comparisons tests. The table comes from immuneACCESS by way of TCRdb, which keeps in-frame sequences with V and J called. Part of the clones is missing from these tables; in studies checked, under half for an unresolved V gene and the rest for unknown reasons. From that table come the V and J calls and clone size; the DNA was used to work out D and trimming. Counted in this sample were around 80,000 clones; around nine tenths of them appeared once. The ten most abundant clones make up approximately 11% of the sample.

Overall study outcomes, separate from this receptor: Most participants were white British and females outnumbered males, and the authors suggested that clonal diversity may have been underestimated. The whole spike protein was spanned by vaccine-associated CD4 TCRs, and dominant responses were seen in regions 160-218 and 743-854. Because no day 14 peak-response samples were available, repertoires were characterized only after the peak T cell response. In the small 56-69-year group, the increase in depth fell short of significance, most likely because of low power. Conclusions about previously exposed vaccinees are limited because only 5 or 6 AZD1222 recipients were SARS-CoV-2 seropositive at baseline. Epitopes outside the regions mutated in the B.1.351 and B.1.1.7 variants were reportedly recognized by nearly half of the unique spike-specific TCRs. Spike-specific TCR breadth and depth rose significantly after two AZD1222 doses compared with day 0 and with MenACWY recipients.

The label giving this sample's time point can be read as: baseline before first vaccination. The vaccinee samples were drawn from two UK trials, COV001 and COV002, one of which was a single-blind randomized controlled phase 2/3 trial testing AZD1222 (ChAdOx1 nCoV-19) in healthy adults. Trial participant PBMC samples were collected at day 0 and day 28 after the second dose for TCRbeta chain sequencing. V is clipped by 4 bases and J by 11 bases, and the sequence between their germline boundaries is 12 bases long. The cysteine opens and the phenylalanine closes a CDR3 of 13 amino acids. The kept DNA is CDR3 alone, 39 bases in frame from the first base. Reading the germline V gene gives CDR1 KGHSH and CDR2 LQKENI. As regards this clone: Its specific antigen is unknown. Base quality data are lacking; no much larger clone is found one base away.

The TCR comes from an adult in good health. This material consisted of peripheral blood, taken on day 0 of AZD1222 vaccination. The rearrangement joined TRBV18 to TRBJ1-6, with no D gene named confidently. CDR3 reads: CASSLDPTPPLHF. In nucleotides, the sequence is TGTGCCAGCTCACTCGACCCTACTCCACCCCTCCACTTT.